This T cell receptor beta chain was profiled in a study of T cells after yellow fever vaccination. In its sample, this clonotype was seen a few times. Trimming stripped 3 bases from V and 7 bases from J, with 13 bases between. The CDR3 has 13 amino acids. Per germline, CDR1 DFQATT and CDR2 SNEGSKA (reference sequence). MiXCR, run by TCRdb on the 5' RACE reads, gives a single entry per CDR3 protein. The sample contains 90,000 to 150,000 distinct CDR3 sequences, 7.2% of which appear only once. The receptor's source is a man aged 18 to 29 who received the YFV17D yellow fever vaccine. The chain links TRBV20-1 to TRBJ1-5, with D uncertain. Specimen: CD4+ T cells sorted from PBMCs, collected around 45 days after the first yellow fever vaccination. In DNA, the CDR3 is TGCAGTGCTAGCCCCCAGCCAGAGCAGCCCCAGCATTTT. This gives the protein CSASPQPEQPQHF.